This TCR beta chain was profiled in a study of ipilimumab plus nivolumab after autologous stem cell transplantation. Study conclusions and caveats: Per the authors, repertoire, Treg and microbiota data justify further study.

V shed 3 bases and J shed 5 bases, with 19 bases lying between them. The germline V gene encodes CDR1 LGHNA and CDR2 YSLEER. The length of the CDR3 is 16 residues. Ipilimumab, 1 mg/kg, started 14 to 28 days after autologous transplant. The method was immunoSEQ multiplex PCR; TCRdb's version includes in-frame clones alone and lacks a portion of them. The sample lists about 19,000 clones, around 82% occurring once. As for this clone: No antigen is known for it.

The receptor was derived from a male donor with diffuse large B-cell lymphoma. Source: PBMCs, taken in a trial of ipilimumab plus nivolumab as post-transplant consolidation. The chain couples TRBV4-3 to TRBJ1-2; D may be TRBD1 (6 bases). CDR3 residues: CASSHGQGHYRYGYTF. The DNA for the CDR3 is TGCGCCAGCAGCCATGGGCAGGGGCATTATAGGTATGGCTACACCTTC.